The 3 T cell receptor beta chains below come from one sample, sequenced in a study of OX40 agonist ivuxolimab in advanced cancers. Clones were read by immunoSEQ multiplex PCR, and TCRdb kept only the in-frame ones, dropping some. The sample records around 97,000 clones, approximately 87% being singletons. Sequencing was performed on CD4+ or CD8+ T cells sorted from blood, taken in a trial of the OX40 agonist ivuxolimab. The receptors derive from an adult with an advanced solid tumor such as melanoma, head and neck, liver or kidney cancer.

The genes are TRBV7-4 and TRBJ1-5, with D unresolved. Between the trimmed V and J ends, which lost 5 bases and 3 bases, there was a span of 17 bases. Germline V gene sequence: CDR1 SGHVT, CDR2 SQSDAQ. The CDR3 sequence is 16 residues long. The CDR3 is CASSLRTVRFNQPQHF. For the CDR3, the DNA is TGTGCCAGCAGCCTGCGGACCGTCAGGTTCAATCAGCCCCAGCATTTT.

J is TRBJ1-1 and V is TRBV18, with D hard to call. There are 13 residues in the CDR3. V lost 0 bases, J lost 6 bases, and 8 bases lay in between. Germline V gene data show CDR1 as KGHSH and CDR2 as LQKENI. CDR3 nucleotides: TGTGCCAGCTCACCACCGGGTACTCCTGAAGCTTTCTTT. Its translation is CASSPPGTPEAFF.

The J gene is TRBJ2-3, the V gene TRBV29-1; 7 bases match TRBD1. After removal of 7 bases from V and 6 bases from J, the junction contained 4 bases not matched to a gene. Germline CDR1 is SQVTM and CDR2 is ANQGSEA. This CDR3 contains 11 residues. The CDR3 DNA is TGCAGCGCCCACAGGGGTGATACGCAGTATTTT. Translated: CSAHRGDTQYF.